The clone carrying this T cell receptor (beta chain) has more than one count but fewer than ten. The length of the CDR3 is 15 residues. Germline V gene lookup returns CDR1 MNHNS and CDR2 SASEGT. With V trimmed by 7 bases and J by 7 bases, 12 bases remained unmatched. TCRdb re-derived calls from the 5' RACE reads in MiXCR, one entry per CDR3 protein. This table holds roughly 190,000 distinct CDR3 sequences, roughly 12% found once. This sample is part of a study of CD8 T cells in ankylosing spondylitis. This receptor was obtained from a male donor with ankylosing spondylitis or in good health (not recorded which). The V call is TRBV6-1, the J call TRBJ2-7; TRBD2 matches 11 bases. The sample was blood, either unsorted or a sorted T cell fraction (not recorded which). Here the CDR3 reads CASTPELAGAGEQYF. CDR3 bases: TGTGCCAGCACCCCGGAACTAGCGGGAGCCGGAGAGCAGTACTTC.